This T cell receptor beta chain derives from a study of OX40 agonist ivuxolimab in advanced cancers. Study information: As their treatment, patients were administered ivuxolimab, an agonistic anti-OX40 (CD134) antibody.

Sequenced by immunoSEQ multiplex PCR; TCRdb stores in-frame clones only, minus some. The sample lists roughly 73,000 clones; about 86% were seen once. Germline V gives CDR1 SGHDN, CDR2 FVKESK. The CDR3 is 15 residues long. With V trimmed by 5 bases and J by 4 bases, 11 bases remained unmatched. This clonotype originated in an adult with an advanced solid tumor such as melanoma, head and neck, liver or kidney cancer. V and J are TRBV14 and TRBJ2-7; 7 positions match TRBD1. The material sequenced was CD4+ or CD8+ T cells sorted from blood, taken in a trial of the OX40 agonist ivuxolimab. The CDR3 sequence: CASSDLDRKTYEQYF. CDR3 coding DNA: TGTGCCAGCAGCGATCTGGACAGGAAGACGTACGAGCAGTACTTC.